This T cell receptor (beta chain) was recorded in a study of post-analysis software for immune sequencing data. Study-level information: Patients had relapsing-remitting, secondary progressive or progressive-relapsing multiple sclerosis; some lacked subtype. Study-wide results and caveats: Multiple sclerosis patients had significantly lower normalized Chao1 diversity than controls.

Carried by the TCR beta cDNA libraries were unique molecular identifiers. TCRdb analysed the PCR reads with MiXCR anew, one entry per CDR3 protein. The data hold under 650,000 distinct CDR3 sequences, with roughly 40% observed a single time. This clonotype was detected only a few times. Its specificity is not known. Sample: blood. This receptor was taken from a girl aged 5-17 years with multiple sclerosis.

The CDR3: CASSFLGLNQETQYF. As DNA, the CDR3 is TGCGCCAGCAGCTTTCTTGGACTGAACCAAGAGACCCAGTACTTC. This rearrangement joins TRBV5-1 to TRBJ2-5; a weak D match, TRBD2 (5 bases). Trimming took off 2 bases at V and 0 bases at J, with 11 bases between the two ends. CDR1 is SGHRS and CDR2 is YFSETQ in the germline V gene. There are 15 residues in the CDR3.